These 28 T cell receptor beta chains share one sample of origin, sequenced in a study of OX40 agonist ivuxolimab in advanced cancers. Sequenced by immunoSEQ multiplex PCR; TCRdb stores in-frame clones only, minus some. The sample has 40,000 or so clones; nearly 85% are singletons. Sequencing used CD4+ or CD8+ T cells sorted from blood, obtained in a trial of the OX40 agonist ivuxolimab. The receptors shown here come from an adult with an advanced solid tumor such as melanoma, head and neck, liver or kidney cancer.

This clone turned up a few times. The chain combines TRBV4-3 with TRBJ1-2, with D unresolved. V was cut by 1 base and J by 7 bases, with 16 bases left in between. Germline assignment: CDR1 LGHNA and CDR2 YSLEER. The length of the CDR3 is 15 residues. CDR3 in amino acids: CASSQVGRGATGYTF. DNA of the CDR3: TGCGCCAGCAGCCAAGTAGGTCGGGGTGCGACTGGCTACACCTTC.

CDR3: CASSLVQGITDTQYF. CDR3 coding DNA: TGTGCCAGCAGCTTAGTGCAGGGGATCACAGATACGCAGTATTTT. The chain is built from TRBV13 and TRBJ2-3; possibly TRBD1 for D (6 bases). This CDR3 has 15 residues. Trimming took off 1 base at V and 2 bases at J, with 10 bases between the two ends. From germline, CDR1 is PRHDT and CDR2 FYEKMQ (reference sequence).

This clone was detected only a few times. Written as DNA, the CDR3 is TGTGCCAGCAGTTACGAGGGGCGGAATTCACCCCTCCACTTT. Translating it yields CASSYEGRNSPLHF. The chain has TRBV6-6 and TRBJ1-6, with D perhaps matching TRBD1 (5 bases). The CDR3 spans 14 residues. In germline, CDR1 is MNHNY, CDR2 SVGAGI (reference sequence). Between the trimmed V and J ends, which lost 2 bases and 7 bases, there was a span of 9 bases.

V usage is TRBV5-1 and J usage is TRBJ2-1; D is perhaps TRBD2 (6 bases). Deletions cut 0 bases from V and 7 bases from J, with 17 bases between. The germline V gene encodes CDR1 SGHRS and CDR2 YFSETQ. The CDR3 has 16 amino acids. The CDR3 loop reads CASSLAPGLGLNEQFF. Here the CDR3 DNA reads TGCGCCAGCAGCTTGGCGCCGGGACTGGGGTTAAATGAGCAGTTCTTC.

The genes are TRBV6-5 and TRBJ2-5; possibly TRBD2 for D (6 bases). The germline V gene has CDR1 MNHEY and CDR2 SVGAGI. The ends were cut back, 5 bases at V and 3 bases at J, with 13 bases in the middle. The CDR3 consists of 14 residues. CDR3 coding DNA: TGTGCCAGCAGTCGGCGGGACGGAGAAGAGACCCAGTACTTC. The encoded protein is CASSRRDGEETQYF.

Points on this clone: Other DNA variants within this sample encode the same CDR3. The V and J genes are TRBV7-3 and TRBJ2-1, with D perhaps TRBD1 (5 bases). The germline V gene has CDR1 SGHTA and CDR2 FQGTGA. The V end was cut by 5 bases, the J end by 3 bases, with 14 bases between. CDR3 size: 15 residues. The CDR3 DNA sequence: TGTGCCAGCAGCCCGCAGGGTGATTTCTACAATGAGCAGTTCTTC. Its translation is CASSPQGDFYNEQFF.

V and J are TRBV10-2 and TRBJ2-2; D gene uncertain. The CDR3 runs to 15 residues. Trimming cost V 9 bases and J 0 bases, with 14 bases left between them. The germline CDR1 and CDR2 sequences are WSHSY and SAAADI. CDR3 nucleotide sequence: TGCGCCAGTAGAGTTGGCGGAACGAACACCGGGGAGCTGTTTTTT. Translated, it gives CASRVGGTNTGELFF.

The chain carries TRBV9 and TRBJ1-4, with TRBD1 matching 7 bases. CDR3 size: 14 residues. Germline assignment: CDR1 SGDLS and CDR2 YYNGEE. Trimming removed 2 bases from V and 4 bases from J; junction bases left unmatched: 2. DNA for the CDR3: TGTGCCAGCAGCGTGGGACAGCTTAATGAAAAACTGTTTTTT. Its protein product is CASSVGQLNEKLFF.

The rearrangement joins TRBV6-5 to TRBJ1-1; D gene ambiguous. The germline V and J ends were trimmed by 3 bases and 1 base, with 6 bases remaining between them. Per germline, CDR1 MNHEY and CDR2 SVGAGI. This CDR3 is 13 amino acids long. The CDR3 is CASSYNRNTEAFF. The CDR3 DNA reads TGTGCCAGCAGTTATAACAGGAACACTGAAGCTTTCTTT.

The chain links TRBV20-1 to TRBJ2-7, with D perhaps matching TRBD1 or TRBD2 (5 bases each). Germline V gene sequence: CDR1 DFQATT, CDR2 SNEGSKA (reference sequence). V was trimmed by 4 bases and J by 4 bases, leaving 8 bases between them. The CDR3 length is 11 residues. The CDR3 bases are TGCAGTGCTACCGAGGGGTACGAGCAGTACTTC. Translated: CSATEGYEQYF.

This clone was seen only once. The chain has TRBV7-6 and TRBJ2-7; D call uncertain. CDR3 size: 14 residues. Germline lookup yields CDR1 SGHVS and CDR2 FNYEAQ. With 5 bases removed from V and 0 bases from J, the gap between germline ends came to 11 bases. DNA for the CDR3: TGTGCCAGCAGCCCCCGACAAAGCTCCTACGAGCAGTACTTC. Its protein is CASSPRQSSYEQYF.

V is TRBV14 and J is TRBJ2-7; D uncertain. Trimming removed 2 bases from V and 3 bases from J, with 11 bases in between. Germline-derived CDR1 and CDR2 are SGHDN and FVKESK. This CDR3 is 14 amino acids long. The chain's CDR3 is CASSQLGGSYEQYF. In nucleotides, the CDR3 is TGTGCCAGCAGCCAATTGGGCGGAAGCTACGAGCAGTACTTC.

This chain uses TRBV2 with TRBJ2-7; D is ambiguous. Trimming removed 8 bases at V and 2 bases at J, with 7 bases between. Germline CDR1 reads SNHLY; CDR2 reads FYNNEI. The CDR3 covers 11 residues. The CDR3 DNA reads TGTGCCAGCCGTCTTACCTACGAGCAGTACTTC. Encoded protein: CASRLTYEQYF.

About this clone: The identical CDR3 is also encoded by other nucleotide sequences in the sample. The V call is TRBV15, the J call TRBJ2-3, with 14 bases aligning to TRBD2. CDR1 and CDR2 from the germline V gene are LNHNV and YYDKDF (reference sequence). CDR3 size: 21 residues. J lost 2 bases, V lost 0 bases, and 13 bases had no gene match. CDR3 protein: CATSRDGVGTSGSTVTDTQYF. CDR3 DNA sequence: TGTGCCACCAGCAGAGATGGGGTGGGGACTAGCGGGAGTACGGTCACAGATACGCAGTATTTT.

The chain couples TRBV19 to TRBJ1-5; D is undetermined. Deletions cut 1 base from V and 7 bases from J, with 8 bases between. Germline values: CDR1 LNHDA, CDR2 SQIVND (reference sequence). The CDR3 extends over 13 amino acids. The CDR3 sequence is CASSIGPEQPQHF. For the CDR3, the DNA is TGTGCCAGTAGTATAGGCCCTGAACAGCCCCAGCATTTT.

The sample holds a few counts of this clone. The chain combines TRBV2 with TRBJ1-2; D not certain. V was shortened by 6 bases and J by 0 bases, with 2 bases between the two germline ends. This CDR3 has 11 residues. Germline-derived CDR1 and CDR2 are SNHLY and FYNNEI. DNA for the CDR3: TGTGCCAGCAGCCCTAACTATGGCTACACCTTC. It encodes CASSPNYGYTF.

This rearrangement joins TRBV7-8 to TRBJ1-2; possibly TRBD1 for D (6 bases). The V gene lost 2 bases and the J gene lost 0 bases, with 13 bases spanning the gap. The V gene's germline CDR1 is SGHVS and CDR2 FQNEAQ. The CDR3 is made up of 16 amino acids. The CDR3 DNA reads TGTGCCAGCAGCTTACGGACAGCGCCCGCTAACTATGGCTACACCTTC. Amino acids: CASSLRTAPANYGYTF.

J is TRBJ2-2 and V is TRBV5-4; D call uncertain. This CDR3 comprises 16 residues. Per the germline V gene, CDR1 is SGHNT and CDR2 is YYREEE (reference sequence). V was clipped by 1 base and J by 0 bases, with 10 bases between them. The CDR3 loop is CASSLTQRANTGELFF. DNA for the CDR3: TGTGCCAGCAGCTTGACACAGCGCGCGAACACCGGGGAGCTGTTTTTT.

A remark on this clone: The germline gene is not matched at one end of the junction; a read error may be the cause. This rearrangement joins TRBV7-3 to TRBJ1-2; unclear D gene. This CDR3 comprises 12 residues. Germline-derived CDR1 and CDR2 are SGHTA and FQGTGA. The CDR3 sequence is CASSQGNYGYTF. The CDR3, as DNA: TGCGCCAGCAGCCAAGGGAACTATGGCTACACCTTC.

The rearrangement links TRBV5-4 to TRBJ2-5; 8 bases line up with TRBD1. Germline CDR1 reads SGHNT; CDR2 reads YYREEE (reference sequence). V lost 4 bases and J lost 2; bases outside the gene matches: 1. CDR3 size: 13 residues. The DNA for the CDR3 is TGTGCCAGCAGCCACAGGGGGCAAGAGACCCAGTACTTC. As protein: CASSHRGQETQYF.

The chain uses TRBV19 and TRBJ1-2, with a weak D call TRBD1 (5 bases). The CDR3 extends over 15 amino acids. V lost 3 bases, J lost 2 bases, and 13 bases lay in between. The germline V gene has CDR1 LNHDA and CDR2 SQIVND (reference sequence). In DNA, the CDR3 is TGTGCCAGTAGTATTCCCCTTGACAGAAACTATGGCTACACCTTC. It is translated as CASSIPLDRNYGYTF.

The chain couples TRBV30 to TRBJ2-3; TRBD2 agrees at 7 bases. The V gene's germline CDR1 is GTSNPN and CDR2 SVGIG (reference sequence). V lost 3 bases and J lost 4; bases outside the gene matches: 7. The CDR3 is made up of 14 amino acids. The CDR3 here is CAWSWGGSADTQYF. CDR3 bases: TGTGCCTGGAGCTGGGGAGGGAGTGCAGATACGCAGTATTTT.

This sequence joins TRBV4-1 and TRBJ1-2; no clear D. From germline, CDR1 is MGHRA and CDR2 YSYEKL. This CDR3 has 13 residues. Trimming removed 1 base at V and 8 bases at J, with 11 bases between. CDR3 in amino acids: CASSQGVGDGYTF. CDR3 DNA: TGCGCCAGCAGCCAAGGGGTGGGTGACGGCTACACCTTC.

V is TRBV27 and J is TRBJ1-2; 9 positions agree with TRBD1. Germline V gene sequence: CDR1 MNHEY, CDR2 SMNVEV (reference sequence). The ends lost 4 bases at V and 6 bases at J; junction bases unmatched: 3. This CDR3 region has 13 residues. The CDR3 DNA follows: TGTGCCAGCAGTTGGGACAGGGCAAATGGCTACACCTTC. It yields the protein CASSWDRANGYTF.

This clone was observed a few times. The rearrangement links TRBV18 to TRBJ2-7; TRBD1 might be the D (6 bases). The ends were cut back, 3 bases at V and 4 bases at J, with 13 bases in the middle. This CDR3 is 14 amino acids long. The germline CDR1 and CDR2 sequences are KGHSH and LQKENI. The CDR3 DNA reads TGTGCCAGCTCACCCTCGACAGGAGCTTACGAGCAGTACTTC. It codes for CASSPSTGAYEQYF. Combining the CDR3 with reference TRBV18 and TRBJ2-7 gives the whole variable domain NAGVMQNPRHLVRRRGQEARLRCSPMKGHSHVYWYRQLPEEGLKFMVYLQKENIIDESGMPKERFSAEFPKEGPSILRIQQVVRGDSAAYFCASSPSTGAYEQYFGPGTRLTVT.

This clone was observed a few times. The rearrangement links TRBV11-1 to TRBJ1-1; 9 bases are shared with TRBD1. In germline, CDR1 is SGHAT, CDR2 FQDESV (reference sequence). The CDR3 runs 14 residues. With 6 bases clipped from V and 3 bases from J, the junction kept 5 bases outside the gene matches. DNA of the CDR3: TGTGCCAGCAGGGCCGGGACAGGGTACACTGAAGCTTTCTTT. As protein: CASRAGTGYTEAFF.

The V and J genes are TRBV6-1 and TRBJ2-3, with a possible D match to TRBD2 (5 bases). Germline V lookup: CDR1 MNHNS, CDR2 SASEGT. The CDR3 covers 15 residues. V lost 4 bases to trimming and J lost 0 bases, with 11 bases between them. The CDR3 region has the DNA TGTGCCAGCAGTGTATCCAGGACTAGCACAGATACGCAGTATTTT. This translates into CASSVSRTSTDTQYF.

The V call is TRBV28, the J call TRBJ1-2; maybe TRBD1 (5 bases). The CDR3 is made up of 14 amino acids. Germline V gene sequence: CDR1 MDHEN, CDR2 SYDVKM. V lost 1 base and J 3 bases, leaving 9 bases between the germline ends. The CDR3: CASSLYGRDYGYTF. The CDR3 coding sequence is TGTGCCAGCAGTTTATACGGCAGGGACTATGGCTACACCTTC.